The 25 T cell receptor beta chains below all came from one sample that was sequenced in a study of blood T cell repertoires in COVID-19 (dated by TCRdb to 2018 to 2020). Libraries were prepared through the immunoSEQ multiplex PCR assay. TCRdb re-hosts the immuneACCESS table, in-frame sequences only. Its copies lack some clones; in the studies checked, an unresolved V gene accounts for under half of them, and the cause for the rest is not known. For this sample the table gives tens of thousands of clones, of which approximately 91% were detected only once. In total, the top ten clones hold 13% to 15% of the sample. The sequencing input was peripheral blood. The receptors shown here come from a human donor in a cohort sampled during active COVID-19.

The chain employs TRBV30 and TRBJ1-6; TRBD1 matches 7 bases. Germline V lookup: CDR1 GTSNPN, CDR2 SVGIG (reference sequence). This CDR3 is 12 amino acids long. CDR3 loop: CAVGGDSSPLHF. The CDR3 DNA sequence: TGTGCTGTTGGAGGGGACAGTTCACCCCTCCACTTT.

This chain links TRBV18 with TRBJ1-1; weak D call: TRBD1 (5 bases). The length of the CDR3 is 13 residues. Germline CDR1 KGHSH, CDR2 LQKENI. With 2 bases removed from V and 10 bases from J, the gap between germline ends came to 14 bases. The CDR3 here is CASSPGAPLLAFF. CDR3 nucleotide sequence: TGTGCCAGCTCACCAGGGGCGCCGCTACTAGCTTTCTTT.

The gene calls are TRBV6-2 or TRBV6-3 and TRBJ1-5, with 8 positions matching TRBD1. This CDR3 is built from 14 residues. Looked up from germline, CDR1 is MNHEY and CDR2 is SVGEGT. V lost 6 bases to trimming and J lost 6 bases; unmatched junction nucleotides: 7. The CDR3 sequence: CASSLNRGVQPQHF. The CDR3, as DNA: TGTGCCAGCAGCCTAAACAGGGGGGTTCAGCCCCAGCATTTT.

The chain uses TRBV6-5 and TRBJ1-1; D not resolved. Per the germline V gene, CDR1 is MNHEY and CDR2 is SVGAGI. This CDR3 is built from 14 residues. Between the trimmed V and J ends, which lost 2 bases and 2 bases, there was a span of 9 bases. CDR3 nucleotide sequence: TGTGCCAGCAGTTACGTGGGAGTAAACACTGAAGCTTTCTTT. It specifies CASSYVGVNTEAFF.

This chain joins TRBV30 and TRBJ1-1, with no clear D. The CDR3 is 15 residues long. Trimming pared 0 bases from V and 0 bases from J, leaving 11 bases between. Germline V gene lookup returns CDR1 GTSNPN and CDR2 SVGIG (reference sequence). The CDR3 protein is CAWSVIGNLNTEAFF. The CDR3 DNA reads TGTGCCTGGAGTGTGATCGGGAACCTGAACACTGAAGCTTTCTTT. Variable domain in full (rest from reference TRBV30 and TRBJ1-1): SQTIHQWPATLVQPVGSPLSLECTVEGTSNPNLYWYRQAAGRGLQLLFYSVGIGQISSEVPQNLSASRPQDRQFILSSKKLLLSDSGFYLCAWSVIGNLNTEAFFGQGTRLTVV.

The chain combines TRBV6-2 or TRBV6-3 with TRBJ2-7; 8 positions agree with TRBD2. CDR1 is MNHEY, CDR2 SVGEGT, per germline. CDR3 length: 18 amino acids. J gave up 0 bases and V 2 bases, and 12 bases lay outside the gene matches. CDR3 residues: CASSYPDRGGWSSYEQYF. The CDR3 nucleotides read TGTGCCAGCAGTTACCCTGACCGGGGGGGATGGTCCTCCTACGAGCAGTACTTC.

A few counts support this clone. The CDR3 spells CASSLITSAGELFF. In DNA, the CDR3 is TGTGCCAGTAGCCTGATTACTAGCGCCGGGGAGCTGTTTTTT. V gene TRBV19 combines with J gene TRBJ2-2, with TRBD2 matching 7 bases. Germline V gives CDR1 LNHDA, CDR2 SQIVND (reference sequence). The CDR3 runs 14 residues. Germline trimming cut 6 bases from V and 6 bases from J; bases unmatched to any gene: 7.

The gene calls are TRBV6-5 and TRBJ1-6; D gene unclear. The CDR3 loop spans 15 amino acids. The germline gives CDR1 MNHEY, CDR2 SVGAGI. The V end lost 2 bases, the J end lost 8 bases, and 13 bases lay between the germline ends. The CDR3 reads CASSYDRWTDSPLHF. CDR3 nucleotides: TGTGCCAGCAGTTACGATAGGTGGACTGATTCACCCCTCCACTTT.

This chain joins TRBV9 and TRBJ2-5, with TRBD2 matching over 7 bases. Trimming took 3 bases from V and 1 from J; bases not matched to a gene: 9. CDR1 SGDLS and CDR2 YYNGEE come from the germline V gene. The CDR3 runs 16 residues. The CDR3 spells CASSARMAGVQETQYF. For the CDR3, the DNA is TGTGCCAGCAGCGCGAGGATGGCGGGGGTCCAAGAGACCCAGTACTTC. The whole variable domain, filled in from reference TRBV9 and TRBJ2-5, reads DSGVTQTPKHLITATGQRVTLRCSPRSGDLSVYWYQQSLDQGLQFLIQYYNGEERAKGNILERFSAQQFPDLHSELNLSSLELGDSALYFCASSARMAGVQETQYFGPGTRLLVL.

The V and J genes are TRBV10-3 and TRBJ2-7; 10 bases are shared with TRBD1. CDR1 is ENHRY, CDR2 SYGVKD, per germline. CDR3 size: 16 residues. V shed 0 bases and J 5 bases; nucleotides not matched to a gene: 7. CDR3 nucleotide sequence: TGTGCCATCAGTGAGTCCGGGACAGGGGTTCTCAACGAGCAGTACTTC. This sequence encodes CAISESGTGVLNEQYF.

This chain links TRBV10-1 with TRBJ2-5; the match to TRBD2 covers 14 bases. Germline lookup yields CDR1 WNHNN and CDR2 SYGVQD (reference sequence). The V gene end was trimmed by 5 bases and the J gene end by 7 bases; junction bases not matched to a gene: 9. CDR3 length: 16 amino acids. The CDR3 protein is CASSPTSGGAGGTQYF. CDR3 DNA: TGCGCCAGCAGTCCGACTAGCGGGGGGGCCGGCGGGACCCAGTACTTC.

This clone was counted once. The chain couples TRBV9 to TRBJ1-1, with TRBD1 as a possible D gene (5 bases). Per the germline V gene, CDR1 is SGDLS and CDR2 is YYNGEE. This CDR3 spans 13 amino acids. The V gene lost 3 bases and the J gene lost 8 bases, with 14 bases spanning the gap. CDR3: CASSGRGRTEAFF. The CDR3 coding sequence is TGTGCCAGCAGCGGACGGGGGAGGACAGAAGCTTTCTTT.

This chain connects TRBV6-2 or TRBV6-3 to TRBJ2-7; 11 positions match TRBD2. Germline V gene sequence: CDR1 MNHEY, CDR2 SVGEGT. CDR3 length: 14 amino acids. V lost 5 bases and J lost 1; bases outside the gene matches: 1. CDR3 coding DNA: TGTGCCAGCAGTGGGACTAGCGGATCCTACGAGCAGTACTTC. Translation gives CASSGTSGSYEQYF.

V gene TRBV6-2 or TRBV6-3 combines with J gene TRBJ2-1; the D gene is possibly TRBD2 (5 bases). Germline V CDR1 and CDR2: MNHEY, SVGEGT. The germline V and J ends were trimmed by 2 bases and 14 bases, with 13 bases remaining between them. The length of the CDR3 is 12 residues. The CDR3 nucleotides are TGTGCCAGCAGTTACACAGAGGGCCTAAAGTTCTTC. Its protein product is CASSYTEGLKFF.

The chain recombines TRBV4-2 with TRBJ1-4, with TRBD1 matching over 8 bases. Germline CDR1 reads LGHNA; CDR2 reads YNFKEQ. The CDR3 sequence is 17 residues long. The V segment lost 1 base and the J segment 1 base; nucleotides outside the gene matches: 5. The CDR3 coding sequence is TGTGCCAGCAGCCAAGTTCAGGGGGCACAAACTAATGAAAAACTGTTTTTT. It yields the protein CASSQVQGAQTNEKLFF.

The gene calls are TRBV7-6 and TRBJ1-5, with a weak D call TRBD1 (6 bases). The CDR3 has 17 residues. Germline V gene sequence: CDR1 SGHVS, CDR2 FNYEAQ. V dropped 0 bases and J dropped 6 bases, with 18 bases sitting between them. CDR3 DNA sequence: TGTGCCAGCAGCTTAGCGCCTCTATCAGGGGCGGGTCAGCCCCAGCATTTT. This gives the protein CASSLAPLSGAGQPQHF.

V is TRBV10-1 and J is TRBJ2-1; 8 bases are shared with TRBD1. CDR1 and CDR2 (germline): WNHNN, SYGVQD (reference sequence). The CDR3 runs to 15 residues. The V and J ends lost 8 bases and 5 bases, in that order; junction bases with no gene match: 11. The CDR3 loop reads CASGSGRGPDNEQFF. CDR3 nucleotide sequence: TGCGCCAGCGGGAGTGGCAGGGGGCCCGACAATGAGCAGTTCTTC.

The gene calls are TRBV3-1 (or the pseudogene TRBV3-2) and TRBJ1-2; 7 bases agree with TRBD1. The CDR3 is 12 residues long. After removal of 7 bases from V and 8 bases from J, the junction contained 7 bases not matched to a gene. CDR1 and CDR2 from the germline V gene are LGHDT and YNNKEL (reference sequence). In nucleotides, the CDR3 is TGTGCCAGCACCATCACAGGGGAAGGCTACACCTTC. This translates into CASTITGEGYTF.

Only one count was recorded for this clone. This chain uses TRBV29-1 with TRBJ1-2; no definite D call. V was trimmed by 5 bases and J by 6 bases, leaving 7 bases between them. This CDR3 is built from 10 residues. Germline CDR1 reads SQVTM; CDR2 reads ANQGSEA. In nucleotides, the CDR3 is TGCAGCGTTTACGGGAATGGCTACACCTTC. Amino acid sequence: CSVYGNGYTF.

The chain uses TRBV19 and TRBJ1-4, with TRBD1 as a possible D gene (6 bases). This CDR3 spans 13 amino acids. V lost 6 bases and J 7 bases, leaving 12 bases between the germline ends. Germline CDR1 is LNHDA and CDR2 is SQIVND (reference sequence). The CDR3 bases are TGTGCCAGTAGGGGGCAGGGGAGTGAAAAACTGTTTTTT. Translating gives CASRGQGSEKLFF.

The CDR3 spells CASSGRGIPDYGYTF. DNA for the CDR3: TGTGCCAGCAGCGGCCGAGGGATCCCCGACTATGGCTACACCTTC. This chain links TRBV9 with TRBJ1-2, with unresolved D. Germline lookup yields CDR1 SGDLS and CDR2 YYNGEE. The V gene lost 3 bases and the J gene lost 3 bases, with 15 bases spanning the gap. This CDR3 has 15 residues.

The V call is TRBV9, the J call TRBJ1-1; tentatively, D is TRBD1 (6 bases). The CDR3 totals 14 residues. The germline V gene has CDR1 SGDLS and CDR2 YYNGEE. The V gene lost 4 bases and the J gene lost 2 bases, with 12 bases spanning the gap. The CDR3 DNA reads TGTGCCAGCAGCAGGGGACAAGTTAACACTGAAGCTTTCTTT. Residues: CASSRGQVNTEAFF.

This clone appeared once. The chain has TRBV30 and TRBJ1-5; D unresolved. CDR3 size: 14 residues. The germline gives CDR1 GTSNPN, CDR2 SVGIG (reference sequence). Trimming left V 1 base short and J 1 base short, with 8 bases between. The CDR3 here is CAWSAAHSNQPQHF. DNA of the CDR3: TGTGCCTGGAGTGCCGCACACAGCAATCAGCCCCAGCATTTT.

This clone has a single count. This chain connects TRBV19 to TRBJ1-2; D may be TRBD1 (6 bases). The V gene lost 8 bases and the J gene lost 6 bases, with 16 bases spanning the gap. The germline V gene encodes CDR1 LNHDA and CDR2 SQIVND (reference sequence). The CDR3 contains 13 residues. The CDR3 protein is CASGITGSNGYTF. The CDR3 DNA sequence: TGTGCCAGTGGGATCACAGGGAGTAATGGCTACACCTTC.

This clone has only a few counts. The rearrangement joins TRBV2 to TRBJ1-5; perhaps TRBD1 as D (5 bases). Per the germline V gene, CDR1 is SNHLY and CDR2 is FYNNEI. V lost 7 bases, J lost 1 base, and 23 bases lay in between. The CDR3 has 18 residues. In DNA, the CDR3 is TGTGCCAGCACCACGGGAATGGGGCTGGGGGGAAGCAATCAGCCCCAGCATTTT. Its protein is CASTTGMGLGGSNQPQHF. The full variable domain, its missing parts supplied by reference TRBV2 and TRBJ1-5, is EPEVTQTPSHQVTQMGQEVILRCVPISNHLYFYWYRQILGQKVEFLVSFYNNEISEKSEIFDDQFSVERPDGSNFTLKIRSTKLEDSAMYFCASTTGMGLGGSNQPQHFGDGTRLSIL.